This record looks at one T cell receptor (beta chain) sequence and its context. These data originate in a study of technical replicates of blood from a few donors. Method: immunoSEQ multiplex PCR; TCRdb's copy keeps in-frame clones and lacks some. Among around 92,000 clones listed, 95% were seen once. V lost 4 bases and J lost 0, with 18 bases in between. Germline V gives CDR1 MGHRA, CDR2 YSYEKL. CDR3 length: 18 residues. The V gene is TRBV4-1, the J gene TRBJ1-4; D not resolved. The receptor comes from a human donor in good health. What was sequenced was T cells isolated from PBMCs. The CDR3 nucleotides are TGCGCCAGCAGCCGGAAGAGGAGACTTAACGCAACTAATGAAAAACTGTTTTTT. Translating it yields CASSRKRRLNATNEKLFF.